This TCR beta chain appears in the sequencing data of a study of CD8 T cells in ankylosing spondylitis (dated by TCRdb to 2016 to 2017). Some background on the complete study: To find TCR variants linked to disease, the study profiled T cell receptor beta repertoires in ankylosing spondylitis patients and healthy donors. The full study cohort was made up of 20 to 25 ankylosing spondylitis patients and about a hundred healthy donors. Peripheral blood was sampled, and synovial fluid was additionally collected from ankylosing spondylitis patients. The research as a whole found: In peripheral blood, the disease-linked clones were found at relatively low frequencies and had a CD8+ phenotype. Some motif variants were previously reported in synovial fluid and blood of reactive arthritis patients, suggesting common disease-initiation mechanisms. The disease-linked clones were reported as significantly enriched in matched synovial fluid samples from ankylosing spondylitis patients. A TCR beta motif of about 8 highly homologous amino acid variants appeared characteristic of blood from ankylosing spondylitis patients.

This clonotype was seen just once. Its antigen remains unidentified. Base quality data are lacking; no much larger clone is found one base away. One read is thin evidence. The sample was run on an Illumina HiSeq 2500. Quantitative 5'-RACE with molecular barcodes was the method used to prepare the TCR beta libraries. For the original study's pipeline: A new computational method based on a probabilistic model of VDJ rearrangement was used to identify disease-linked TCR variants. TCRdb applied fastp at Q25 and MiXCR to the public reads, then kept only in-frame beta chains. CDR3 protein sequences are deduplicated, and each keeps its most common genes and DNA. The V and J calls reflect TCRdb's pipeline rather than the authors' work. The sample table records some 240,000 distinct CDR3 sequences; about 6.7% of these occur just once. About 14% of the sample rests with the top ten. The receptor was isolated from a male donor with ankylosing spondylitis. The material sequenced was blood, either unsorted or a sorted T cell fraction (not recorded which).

Here is the DNA: TGCGCCAGCAGCCACACCAGGGTTCTCAACACTGAAGCTTTCTTT. Its product reads: CASSHTRVLNTEAFF. The V and J genes are TRBV4-1 and TRBJ1-1; TRBD1 might be the D gene, on 5 matching bases. Reading from cysteine to phenylalanine, the CDR3 counts 15 amino acids. This entry keeps only the CDR3 DNA: 45 bases, framed from base 1. CDR1 MGHRA and CDR2 YSYEKL are derived from the germline V gene. V loses 3 bases, J loses 2 bases, and the germline ends lie 13 bases apart.